The present entry profiles one T cell receptor (beta chain) with its context. Being one base from a much bigger clone, this may be a read error. TCRdb reprocessed the multiplex PCR reads with MiXCR, giving one entry per CDR3 protein. Here the sample spans about 150,000 distinct CDR3 sequences, approximately 32% being singletons. The data are from a study of breast tumors, draining lymph nodes, adjacent tissues. Samples came from axillary lymph nodes draining the breast cancer. Deletions cut 0 bases from V and 7 bases from J, with 13 bases between. Germline V gives CDR1 SGHRS, CDR2 YFSETQ. The CDR3 runs to 14 residues.

The chain combines TRBV5-1 with TRBJ2-5; maybe TRBD2 (5 bases). This receptor was identified in a female donor with breast cancer. Some clones in this sample may be carry-over from other donors' samples. Specimen: axillary lymph node tissue. CDR3 amino acids: CASSLGPGAGTQYF. CDR3 coding DNA: TGCGCCAGCAGCTTGGGCCCTGGTGCGGGGACCCAGTACTTC.